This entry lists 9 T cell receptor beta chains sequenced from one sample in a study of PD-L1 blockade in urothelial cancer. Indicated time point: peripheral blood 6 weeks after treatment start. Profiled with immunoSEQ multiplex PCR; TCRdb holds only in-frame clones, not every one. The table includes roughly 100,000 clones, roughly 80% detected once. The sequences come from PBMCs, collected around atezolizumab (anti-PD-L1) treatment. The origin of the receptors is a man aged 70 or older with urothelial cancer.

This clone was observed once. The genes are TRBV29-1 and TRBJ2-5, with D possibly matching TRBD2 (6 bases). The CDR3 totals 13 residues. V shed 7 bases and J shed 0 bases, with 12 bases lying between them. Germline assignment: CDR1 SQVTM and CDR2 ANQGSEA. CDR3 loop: CSATRGYQETQYF. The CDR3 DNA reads TGCAGCGCCACCCGGGGGTACCAAGAGACCCAGTACTTC.

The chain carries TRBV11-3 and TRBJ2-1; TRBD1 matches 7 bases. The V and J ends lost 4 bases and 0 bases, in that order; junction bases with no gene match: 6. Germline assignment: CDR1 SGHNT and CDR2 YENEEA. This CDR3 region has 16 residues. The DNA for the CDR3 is TGTGCCAGCAGCTCCAGGGGGAGCGGCTCCTACAATGAGCAGTTCTTC. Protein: CASSSRGSGSYNEQFF. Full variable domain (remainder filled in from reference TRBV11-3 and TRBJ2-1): EAGVVQSPRYKIIEKKQPVAFWCNPISGHNTLYWYLQNLGQGPELLIRYENEEAVDDSQLPKDRFSAERLKGVDSTLKIQPAELGDSAVYLCASSSRGSGSYNEQFFGPGTRLTVL.

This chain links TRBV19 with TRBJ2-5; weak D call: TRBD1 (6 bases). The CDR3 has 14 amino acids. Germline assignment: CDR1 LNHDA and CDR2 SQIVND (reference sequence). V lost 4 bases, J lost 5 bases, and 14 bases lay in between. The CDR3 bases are TGTGCCAGTAGTAGTCAGGGGTTCAGTGAGACCCAGTACTTC. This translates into CASSSQGFSETQYF.

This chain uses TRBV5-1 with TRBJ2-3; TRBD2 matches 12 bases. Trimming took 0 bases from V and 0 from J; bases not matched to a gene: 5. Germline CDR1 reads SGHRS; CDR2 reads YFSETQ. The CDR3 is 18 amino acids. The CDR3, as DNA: TGCGCCAGCAGCTTGGCACTAGCGGGGGGCGTTAGCACAGATACGCAGTATTTT. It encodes CASSLALAGGVSTDTQYF.

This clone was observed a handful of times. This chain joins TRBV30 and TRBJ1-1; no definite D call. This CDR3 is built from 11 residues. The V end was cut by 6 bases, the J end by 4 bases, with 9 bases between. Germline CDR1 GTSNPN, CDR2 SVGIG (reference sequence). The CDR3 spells CACLRGTEAFF. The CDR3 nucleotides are TGTGCCTGCCTACGAGGCACTGAAGCTTTCTTT.

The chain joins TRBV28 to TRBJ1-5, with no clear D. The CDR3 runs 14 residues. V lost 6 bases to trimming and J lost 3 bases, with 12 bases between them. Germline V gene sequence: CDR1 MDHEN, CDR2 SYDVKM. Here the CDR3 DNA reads TGTGCCAGCAGGAGCGGGATTTCCAATCAGCCCCAGCATTTT. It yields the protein CASRSGISNQPQHF.

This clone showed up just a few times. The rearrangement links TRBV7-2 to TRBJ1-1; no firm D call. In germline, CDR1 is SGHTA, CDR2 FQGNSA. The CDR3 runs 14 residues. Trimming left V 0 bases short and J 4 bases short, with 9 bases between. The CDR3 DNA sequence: TGTGCCAGCAGCTTAGCGGCGGGGAGCACTGAAGCTTTCTTT. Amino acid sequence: CASSLAAGSTEAFF.

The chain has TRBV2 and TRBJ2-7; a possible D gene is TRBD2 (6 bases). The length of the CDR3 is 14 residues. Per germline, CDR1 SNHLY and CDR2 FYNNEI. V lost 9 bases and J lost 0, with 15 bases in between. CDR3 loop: CASDRDSSSYEQYF. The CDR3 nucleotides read TGTGCCAGTGACCGGGACTCGAGCTCCTACGAGCAGTACTTC.

The CDR3 DNA sequence: TGTGCCAGCAGTGAGGACAGGGAGGGCACGGAGCAGTACTTC. It yields the protein CASSEDREGTEQYF. The V call is TRBV25-1, the J call TRBJ2-7, with a possible D match to TRBD1 (8 bases). With 3 bases removed from V and 7 bases from J, the gap between germline ends came to 16 bases. Per the germline V gene, CDR1 is MGHDK and CDR2 is SYGVNS. There are 14 residues in the CDR3.